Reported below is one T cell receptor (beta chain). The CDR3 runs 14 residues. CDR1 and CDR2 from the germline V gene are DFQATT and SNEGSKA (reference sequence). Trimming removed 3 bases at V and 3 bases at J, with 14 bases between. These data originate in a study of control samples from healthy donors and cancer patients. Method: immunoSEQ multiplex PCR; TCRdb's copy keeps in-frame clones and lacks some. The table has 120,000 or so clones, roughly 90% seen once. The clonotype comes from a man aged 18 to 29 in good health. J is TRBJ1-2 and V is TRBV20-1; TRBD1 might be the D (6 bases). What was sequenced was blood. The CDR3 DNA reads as TGCAGTGCTAGTGGACAGAACGATTACTATGGCTACACCTTC. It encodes CSASGQNDYYGYTF.